The clone carrying this T cell receptor (beta chain) has only a few counts. The antigen is undetermined. With a J-beta primer mix and a sample-barcoded 5' primer, a second PCR ran 7 to 11 cycles. TCRdb analysed the 5' RACE reads with MiXCR anew, one entry per CDR3 protein. The sample holds hundreds of thousands of distinct CDR3 sequences, 25% seen once. This sample is drawn from a study of blood T cells in healthy people across ages. Findings and limits, study-wide: Estimated diversity that came from one million T cells was considered an underestimate.

The CDR3 is 10 residues long. The germline V gene has CDR1 KGHDR and CDR2 SFDVKD. The same data also went into a second study, on T cells of mothers and their children. From that study: Biologically related mothers and children overlapped slightly more than unrelated pairs, a non-significant difference. No T cell clones of persistent microchimeric origin were detected.

The receptor comes from a boy younger than 18 in good health. The chain has TRBV24-1 and TRBJ2-5; weak D call: TRBD1 (6 bases). Near its end, the DNA agrees better with TRBJ2-1, so the J call may be wrong. Sequencing was done on a sample of blood. CDR3 region: CDTRGNEQFF. DNA for the CDR3: TGTGATACCAGGGGCAATGAGCAGTTCTTC.